The source of this TCR beta chain is a study of CD8 T cells in ankylosing spondylitis. In its sample, this clonotype was seen a few times. The antigen remains unidentified. Study conclusions and caveats: Those disease-linked clones were CD8+; they were also relatively rare in peripheral blood. Certain motif variants had earlier been reported in reactive arthritis synovial fluid and blood.

Trimming cost V 10 bases and J 3 bases; bases outside gene matches: 13. Germline V gives CDR1 LGHDT, CDR2 YNNKEL (reference sequence). The CDR3 covers 17 residues. Making the TCR beta libraries involved quantitative 5'-RACE with molecular barcodes. TCRdb reprocessed the 5' RACE reads with MiXCR, giving one entry per CDR3 protein. The profile covers over 100,000 distinct CDR3 sequences, with over 6% appearing a single time and more than 9% taken by the ten largest. The TCR originated in a male donor with ankylosing spondylitis or in good health (not recorded which). The sample consisted of blood, either unsorted or a sorted T cell fraction (not recorded which). This rearrangement joins TRBV3-1 to TRBJ2-5, with 14 bases matching TRBD2. CDR3 coding DNA: TGTGCCACCACCCTTTGGACTAGCGGGGGGACGAAAGAGACCCAGTACTTC. Protein: CATTLWTSGGTKETQYF.